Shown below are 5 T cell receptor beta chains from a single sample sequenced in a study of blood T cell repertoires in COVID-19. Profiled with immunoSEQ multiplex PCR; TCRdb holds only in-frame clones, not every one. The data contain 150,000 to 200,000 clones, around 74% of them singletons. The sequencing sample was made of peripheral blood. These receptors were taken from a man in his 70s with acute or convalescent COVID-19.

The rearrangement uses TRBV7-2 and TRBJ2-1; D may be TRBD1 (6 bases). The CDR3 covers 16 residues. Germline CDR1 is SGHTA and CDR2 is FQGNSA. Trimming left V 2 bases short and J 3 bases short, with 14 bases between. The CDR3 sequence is CASSLLGARFYNEQFF. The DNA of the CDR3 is TGTGCCAGCAGCTTATTGGGGGCGCGTTTCTACAATGAGCAGTTCTTC.

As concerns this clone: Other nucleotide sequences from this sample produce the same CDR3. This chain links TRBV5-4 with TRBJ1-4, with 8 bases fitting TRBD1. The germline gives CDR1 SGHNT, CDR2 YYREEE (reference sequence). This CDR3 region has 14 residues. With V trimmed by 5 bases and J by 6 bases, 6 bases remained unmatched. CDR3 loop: CASSSGQGDEKLFF. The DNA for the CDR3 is TGTGCCAGCAGTTCTGGACAGGGTGATGAAAAACTGTTTTTT. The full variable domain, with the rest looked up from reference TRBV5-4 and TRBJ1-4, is ETGVTQSPTHLIKTRGQQVTLRCSSQSGHNTVSWYQQALGQGPQFIFQYYREEENGRGNFPPRFSGLQFPNYSSELNVNALELDDSALYLCASSSGQGDEKLFFGSGTQLSVL.

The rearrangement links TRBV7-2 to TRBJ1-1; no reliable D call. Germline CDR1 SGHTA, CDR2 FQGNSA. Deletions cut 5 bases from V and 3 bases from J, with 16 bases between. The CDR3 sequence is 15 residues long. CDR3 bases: TGTGCCAGCAGCCCAACCCCGGGGTTAGACACTGAAGCTTTCTTT. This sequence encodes CASSPTPGLDTEAFF.

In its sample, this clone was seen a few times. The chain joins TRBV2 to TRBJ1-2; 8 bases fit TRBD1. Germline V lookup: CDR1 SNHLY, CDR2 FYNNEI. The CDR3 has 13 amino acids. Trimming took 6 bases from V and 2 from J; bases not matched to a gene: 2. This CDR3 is CASRRQGNYGYTF. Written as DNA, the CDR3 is TGTGCCAGCAGGCGACAGGGGAACTATGGCTACACCTTC.

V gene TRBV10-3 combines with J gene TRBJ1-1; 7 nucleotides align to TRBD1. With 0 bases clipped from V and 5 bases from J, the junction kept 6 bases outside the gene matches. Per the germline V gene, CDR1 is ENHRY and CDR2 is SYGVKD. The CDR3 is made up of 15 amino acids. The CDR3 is CAISESRGQGTEAFF. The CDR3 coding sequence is TGTGCCATCAGTGAGTCGAGGGGGCAAGGGACTGAAGCTTTCTTT.